Presented here are 24 T cell receptor beta chains from one specimen sequenced in a study of Ad26.COV2.S vaccination and SARS-CoV-2 variants. Treatment defined: 15 to 20 received Ad26.COV2.S at low or high dose, single or two shots; 5 received placebo; per-sample allocation not given. The samples were gathered on day 63 after the first injection of vaccine or placebo. Sequencing was performed with immunoSEQ multiplex PCR; in TCRdb, only in-frame clones are kept and a portion is missing. Found here are about 350,000 clones, about 86% of them singletons; the top ten hold around 10%. The starting material was peripheral blood, obtained in a trial of Ad26.COV2.S vaccine versus placebo. The receptor set was obtained from a person aged 18-65 years who received the Ad26.COV2.S COVID-19 vaccine or a placebo.

This chain connects TRBV19 to TRBJ1-3, with D unresolved. Germline CDR1 LNHDA, CDR2 SQIVND (reference sequence). The CDR3 runs 16 residues. V was cut by 4 bases and J by 0 bases, with 13 bases left in between. CDR3 loop: CASSRSYTSSGNTIYF. The CDR3 bases are TGTGCCAGTAGTAGATCTTACACCTCCTCTGGAAACACCATATATTTT.

This chain uses TRBV28 with TRBJ1-1; TRBD1 agrees at 9 bases. The CDR3 sequence is 15 residues long. The V gene's germline CDR1 is MDHEN and CDR2 SYDVKM. Trimming removed 7 bases from V and 5 bases from J; junction bases left unmatched: 11. CDR3 in amino acids: CASTVDRGRRTEAFF. For the CDR3, the DNA is TGTGCCAGCACCGTGGACAGGGGACGAAGGACTGAAGCTTTCTTT.

This clone was counted a few times. This chain connects TRBV10-1 to TRBJ1-2; D not certain. Germline CDR1 is WNHNN and CDR2 is SYGVQD (reference sequence). Trimming removed 6 bases from V and 4 bases from J, with 9 bases in between. The CDR3 totals 12 residues. Here the CDR3 DNA reads TGCGCCAGCAGCCAGACCGCCTATGGCTACACCTTC. Translation gives CASSQTAYGYTF.

The DNA for the CDR3 is TGTGCCACCGTATCCTCGGGGACTGAAGCTTTCTTT. Translation gives CATVSSGTEAFF. The V gene is TRBV10-3, the J gene TRBJ1-1; D not certain. Per the germline V gene, CDR1 is ENHRY and CDR2 is SYGVKD. V dropped 10 bases and J dropped 5 bases, with 14 bases sitting between them. The CDR3 spans 12 residues.

This chain's CDR3 is CASRQMADTQYF. The CDR3 nucleotides read TGTGCCAGCAGGCAAATGGCAGATACGCAGTATTTT. The V and J genes are TRBV11-2 and TRBJ2-3; D is ambiguous. V lost 6 bases, J lost 4 bases, and 8 bases lay in between. The length of the CDR3 is 12 residues. The germline V gene has CDR1 SGHAT and CDR2 FQNNGV.

The V gene is TRBV27, the J gene TRBJ2-7; no clear D gene. V lost 3 bases to trimming and J lost 2 bases, with 8 bases between them. The CDR3 is made up of 13 amino acids. Germline V gene lookup returns CDR1 MNHEY and CDR2 SMNVEV (reference sequence). CDR3 DNA: TGTGCCAGCAGTTTGGGTGTGGCCTACGAGCAGTACTTC. Encoded protein: CASSLGVAYEQYF.

In nucleotides, the CDR3 is TGCGCCAGCAGCTCCCGGGACCAAGGGGACACTGAAGCTTTCTTT. It codes for CASSSRDQGDTEAFF. The chain recombines TRBV5-1 with TRBJ1-1; maybe TRBD1 (5 bases). This CDR3 is 15 amino acids long. Germline CDR1 reads SGHRS; CDR2 reads YFSETQ. V was cut by 3 bases and J by 3 bases, with 15 bases left in between. Full variable domain (rest looked up from reference TRBV5-1 and TRBJ1-1): KAGVTQTPRYLIKTRGQQVTLSCSPISGHRSVSWYQQTPGQGLQFLFEYFSETQRNKGNFPGRFSGRQFSNSRSEMNVSTLELGDSALYLCASSSRDQGDTEAFFGQGTRLTVV.

Many counts were recorded for this clone. The genes are TRBV9 and TRBJ1-3; unclear D gene. This CDR3 spans 12 amino acids. CDR1 and CDR2 from the germline V gene are SGDLS and YYNGEE. The CDR3 bases are TGTGCATCGGGCCGCTCTGGAAACACCATATATTTT. Translated, it gives CASGRSGNTIYF.

V is TRBV28 and J is TRBJ1-4, with 7 positions matching TRBD1. The trim removed 5 bases at V and 7 bases at J, leaving 4 bases unmatched. Germline V gene lookup returns CDR1 MDHEN and CDR2 SYDVKM. The length of the CDR3 is 13 residues. The CDR3 DNA is TGTGCCAGCAGTCCCGGGACAGTTGAAAAACTGTTTTTT. Protein sequence: CASSPGTVEKLFF.

This sequence joins TRBV9 and TRBJ2-1, with 8 positions matching TRBD2. The germline V gene has CDR1 SGDLS and CDR2 YYNGEE. The CDR3 is 16 residues long. V dropped 0 bases and J dropped 3; count of bases not matched to a gene: 5. The CDR3: CASSVDGSGVYNEQFF. DNA for the CDR3: TGTGCCAGCAGCGTAGATGGTAGCGGGGTCTACAATGAGCAGTTCTTC.

The chain joins TRBV12-3 or TRBV12-4 to TRBJ1-2; 7 nucleotides agree with TRBD1. J gave up 10 bases and V 2 bases, and 7 bases lay outside the gene matches. This CDR3 is 13 amino acids long. CDR3 protein: CASSLQGEVVYTF. For the CDR3, the DNA is TGTGCCAGCAGTTTACAGGGGGAAGTTGTCTACACCTTC.

This clone has just one count. The rearrangement joins TRBV7-8 to TRBJ2-1; D is possibly TRBD2 (6 bases). Germline CDR1 reads SGHVS; CDR2 reads FQNEAQ. The CDR3 length is 18 residues. V was pared by 1 base and J by 0 bases, with 16 bases between. This CDR3 is CASSLVRQRVRSYNEQFF. Written as DNA, the CDR3 is TGTGCCAGCAGCTTAGTCAGGCAGCGGGTTCGCTCCTACAATGAGCAGTTCTTC.

The chain carries TRBV5-6 and TRBJ2-1, with 10 bases fitting TRBD1. The V and J ends lost 5 bases and 10 bases, in that order; junction bases with no gene match: 9. The CDR3 extends over 14 amino acids. Germline values: CDR1 SGHDT, CDR2 YYEEEE. In DNA, the CDR3 is TGTGCCAGCAGAACCGGGACAGGGGTGAGAGAGCAGTTCTTC. The encoded protein is CASRTGTGVREQFF.

The chain uses TRBV27 and TRBJ1-1; D remains unclear. With 5 bases removed from V and 0 bases from J, the gap between germline ends came to 10 bases. The length of the CDR3 is 14 residues. Germline CDR1 MNHEY, CDR2 SMNVEV (reference sequence). The CDR3 DNA is TGTGCCAGCAGTCCAGGCGGCATGAACACTGAAGCTTTCTTT. Its protein product is CASSPGGMNTEAFF.

The chain is built from TRBV28 and TRBJ2-6; perhaps TRBD1 as D (6 bases). CDR1 is MDHEN, CDR2 SYDVKM, per germline. This CDR3 contains 20 residues. The ends were cut back, 5 bases at V and 4 bases at J, with 27 bases in the middle. CDR3: CASSLHGTPLSRPGANVLTF. For the CDR3, the DNA is TGTGCCAGCAGTCTCCATGGGACACCCCTATCAAGGCCCGGGGCCAACGTCCTGACTTTC.

This clone was counted only a few times. The chain uses TRBV11-2 and TRBJ1-5, with D maybe TRBD1 (5 bases). The germline gives CDR1 SGHAT, CDR2 FQNNGV. Trimming left V 7 bases short and J 4 bases short, with 17 bases between. This CDR3 contains 15 residues. This CDR3 reads CASNQGRAGNQPQHF. The CDR3 nucleotides are TGTGCCAGCAACCAAGGGCGGGCAGGGAATCAGCCCCAGCATTTT.

This clone was seen more than once but under ten times. The chain joins TRBV24-1 to TRBJ2-7; 7 bases are a match to TRBD1. Per germline, CDR1 KGHDR and CDR2 SFDVKD. The ends lost 3 bases at V and 3 bases at J; junction bases unmatched: 4. The CDR3 length is 14 residues. For the CDR3, the DNA is TGTGCCACCAGTGATAGGACAGGCGGCTACGAGCAGTACTTC. Translating gives CATSDRTGGYEQYF.

The chain has TRBV6-1 and TRBJ1-5; the D gene is possibly TRBD1 (5 bases). Trimming removed 2 bases at V and 2 bases at J, with 16 bases between. Germline CDR1 and CDR2: MNHNS and SASEGT. The CDR3 is 17 amino acids. The CDR3 DNA reads as TGTGCCAGCAGTGAACGGGGCGCCGCAGAGGGCAATCAGCCCCAGCATTTT. Protein product: CASSERGAAEGNQPQHF.

This sequence joins TRBV11-2 and TRBJ2-3, with a tentative D call TRBD1 (5 bases). The V end lost 2 bases, the J end lost 5 bases, and 11 bases lay between the germline ends. The CDR3 covers 14 residues. CDR1 is SGHAT and CDR2 is FQNNGV in the germline V gene. This CDR3 is CASSLQGSGDTQYF. CDR3 DNA: TGTGCCAGCAGCTTACAGGGCTCCGGAGATACGCAGTATTTT.

V is TRBV19 and J is TRBJ1-5; 8 bases align to TRBD1. Trimming cost V 5 bases and J 2 bases; bases outside gene matches: 2. Per germline, CDR1 LNHDA and CDR2 SQIVND (reference sequence). This CDR3 comprises 14 residues. The CDR3 sequence is CASSPGQGNQPQHF. CDR3 bases: TGTGCCAGTAGTCCGGGACAGGGCAATCAGCCCCAGCATTTT.

This clone was observed a handful of times. This rearrangement joins TRBV18 to TRBJ1-2; 7 bases are shared with TRBD1. The J segment lost 4 bases and the V segment lost 0 bases, leaving 2 bases of the junction unmatched. Germline CDR1 is KGHSH and CDR2 is LQKENI. This CDR3 spans 14 amino acids. The CDR3 here is CASSPPDRPYGYTF. CDR3 in DNA: TGTGCCAGCTCACCACCGGACAGGCCCTATGGCTACACCTTC.

The chain is built from TRBV27 and TRBJ1-6, with D possibly TRBD1 on 5 matching bases. The CDR3 contains 15 residues. V lost 6 bases to trimming and J lost 4 bases, with 13 bases between them. Germline V gene data show CDR1 as MNHEY and CDR2 as SMNVEV (reference sequence). CDR3 residues: CASSPGTVYNSPLHF. For the CDR3, the DNA is TGTGCCAGCAGCCCCGGGACTGTTTATAATTCACCCCTCCACTTT.

This sequence joins TRBV4-1 and TRBJ2-4; the D is unclear. Trimming removed 3 bases from V and 6 bases from J, with 12 bases in between. Per the germline V gene, CDR1 is MGHRA and CDR2 is YSYEKL. This CDR3 comprises 14 residues. The CDR3 nucleotides read TGCGCCAGCAGCCAGCAACCCGACATAAACATTCAGTACTTC. It translates to CASSQQPDINIQYF.

This chain joins TRBV5-1 and TRBJ2-2; 11 bases fit TRBD1. V was pared by 3 bases and J by 5 bases, with 6 bases of the junction left unmatched. The CDR3 extends over 16 amino acids. Germline assignment: CDR1 SGHRS and CDR2 YFSETQ. The CDR3 protein is CASSSGWDRGTGELFF. In DNA form, the CDR3 reads TGCGCCAGCAGCTCCGGGTGGGACAGGGGGACCGGGGAGCTGTTTTTT.